This T cell receptor (beta chain) was sequenced in a study of shared clonotypes between healthy human individuals. Study-level information: Three plates were used per donor for CD4 naive, three for CD4 memory, two for CD8 naive and one for CD8 memory.

CD45RO-negative, CCR7-selected cells formed the naive CD8 fraction, which excluded terminally differentiated effector memory CD45RA+ cells. HIV-negative, healthy adults without recent acute infections or vaccinations were the donors. TCRdb's table, derived via immunoSEQ multiplex PCR, lists solely in-frame clones and lacks some. The sample carries some 2 million clones, roughly 95% recorded once. The ends lost 5 bases at V and 4 bases at J; junction bases unmatched: 4. The CDR3 loop spans 14 amino acids. Germline lookup yields CDR1 SGHTA and CDR2 FQGTGA. The specimen sequenced was naive CD8+ T cells sorted from blood. This chain connects TRBV7-3 to TRBJ2-7; 11 nucleotides line up with TRBD2. The receptor was derived from a man aged 18 to 30 in good health. CDR3 DNA: TGTGCCAGCAGCCAAGGGACTAGCGGTTACGAGCAGTACTTC. It translates to CASSQGTSGYEQYF.